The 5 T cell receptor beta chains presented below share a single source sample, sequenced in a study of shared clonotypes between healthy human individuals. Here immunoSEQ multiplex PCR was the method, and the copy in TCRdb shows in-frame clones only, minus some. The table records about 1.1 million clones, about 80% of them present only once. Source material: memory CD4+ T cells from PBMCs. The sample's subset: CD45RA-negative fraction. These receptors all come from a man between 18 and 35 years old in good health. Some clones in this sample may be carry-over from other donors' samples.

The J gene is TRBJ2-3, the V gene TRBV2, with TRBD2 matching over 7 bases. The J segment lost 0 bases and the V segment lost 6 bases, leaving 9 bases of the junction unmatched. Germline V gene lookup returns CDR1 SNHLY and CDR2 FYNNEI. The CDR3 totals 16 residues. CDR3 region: CASSKTSTQSTDTQYF. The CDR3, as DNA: TGTGCCAGCAGCAAGACTAGCACACAGAGCACAGATACGCAGTATTTT.

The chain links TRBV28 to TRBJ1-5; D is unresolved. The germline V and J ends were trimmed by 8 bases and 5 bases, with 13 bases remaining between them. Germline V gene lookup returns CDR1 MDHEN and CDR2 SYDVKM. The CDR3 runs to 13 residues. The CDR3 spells CASGEWRDQPQHF. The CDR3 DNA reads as TGTGCCAGCGGTGAGTGGCGCGATCAGCCCCAGCATTTT.

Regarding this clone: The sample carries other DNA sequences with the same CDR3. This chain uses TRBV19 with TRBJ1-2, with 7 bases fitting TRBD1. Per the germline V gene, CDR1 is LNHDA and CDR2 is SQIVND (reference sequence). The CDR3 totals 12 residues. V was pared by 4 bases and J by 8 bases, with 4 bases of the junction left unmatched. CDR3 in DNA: TGTGCCAGTAGTAGGGACAGATACGGCTACACCTTC. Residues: CASSRDRYGYTF.

The CDR3 DNA reads TGTGCCAGCAGTTCATCGGACAGGGTGCCAGATACGCAGTATTTT. It codes for CASSSSDRVPDTQYF. This chain links TRBV28 with TRBJ2-3, with TRBD1 matching 8 bases. Germline V gives CDR1 MDHEN, CDR2 SYDVKM. The CDR3 extends over 15 amino acids. After removal of 4 bases from V and 4 bases from J, the junction contained 7 bases not matched to a gene.

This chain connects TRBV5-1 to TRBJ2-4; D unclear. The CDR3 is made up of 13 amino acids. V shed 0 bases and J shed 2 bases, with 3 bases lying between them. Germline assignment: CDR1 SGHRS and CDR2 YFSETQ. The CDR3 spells CASSLAPKNIQYF. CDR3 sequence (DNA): TGCGCCAGCAGCTTGGCACCCAAAAACATTCAGTACTTC.